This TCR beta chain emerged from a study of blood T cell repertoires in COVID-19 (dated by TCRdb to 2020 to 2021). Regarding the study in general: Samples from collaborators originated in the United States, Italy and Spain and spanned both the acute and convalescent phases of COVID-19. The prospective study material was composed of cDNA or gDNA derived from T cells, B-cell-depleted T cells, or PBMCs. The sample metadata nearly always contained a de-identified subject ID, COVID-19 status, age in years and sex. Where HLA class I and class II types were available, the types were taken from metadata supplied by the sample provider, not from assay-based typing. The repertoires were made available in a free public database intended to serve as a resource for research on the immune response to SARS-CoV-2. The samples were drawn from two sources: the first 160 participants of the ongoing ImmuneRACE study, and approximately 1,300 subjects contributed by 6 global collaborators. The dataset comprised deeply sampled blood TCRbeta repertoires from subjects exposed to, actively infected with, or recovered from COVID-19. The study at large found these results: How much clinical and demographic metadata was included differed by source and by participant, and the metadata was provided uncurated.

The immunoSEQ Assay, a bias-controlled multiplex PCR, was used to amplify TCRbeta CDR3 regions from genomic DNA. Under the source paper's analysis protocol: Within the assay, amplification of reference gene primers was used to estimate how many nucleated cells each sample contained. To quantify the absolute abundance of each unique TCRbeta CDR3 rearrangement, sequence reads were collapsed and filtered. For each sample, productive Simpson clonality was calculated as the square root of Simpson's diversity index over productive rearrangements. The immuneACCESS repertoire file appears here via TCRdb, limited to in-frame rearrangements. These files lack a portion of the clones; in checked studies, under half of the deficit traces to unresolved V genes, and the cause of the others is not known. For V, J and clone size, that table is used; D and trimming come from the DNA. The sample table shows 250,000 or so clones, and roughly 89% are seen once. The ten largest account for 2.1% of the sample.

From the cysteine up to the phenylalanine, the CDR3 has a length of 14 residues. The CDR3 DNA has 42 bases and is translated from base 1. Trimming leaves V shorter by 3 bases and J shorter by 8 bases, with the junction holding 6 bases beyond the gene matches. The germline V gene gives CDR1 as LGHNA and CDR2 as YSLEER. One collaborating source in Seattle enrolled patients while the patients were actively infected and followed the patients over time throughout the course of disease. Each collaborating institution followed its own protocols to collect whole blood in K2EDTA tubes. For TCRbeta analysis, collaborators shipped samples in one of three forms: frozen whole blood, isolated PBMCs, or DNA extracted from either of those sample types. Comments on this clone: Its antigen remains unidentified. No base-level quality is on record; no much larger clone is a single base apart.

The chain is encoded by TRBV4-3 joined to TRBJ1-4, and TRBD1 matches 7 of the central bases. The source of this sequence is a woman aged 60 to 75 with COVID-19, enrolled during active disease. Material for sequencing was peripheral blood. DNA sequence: TGCGCCAGCAGCCAGAAGACAGGGCGGGAAAAACTGTTTTTT. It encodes CASSQKTGREKLFF.